This T cell receptor beta chain was identified in a study of cytomegalovirus exposure and HLA in healthy donors. Turning to the study itself: Early released data comprised approximately 85 million unique TCRs from HLA-typed donors.

Germline V gene sequence: CDR1 SGHRS, CDR2 YFSETQ. V shed 3 bases and J shed 1 base, with 7 bases lying between them. The CDR3 totals 13 residues. 60 Vbeta and 13 Jbeta primers were used in PCR. This table comes from immunoSEQ multiplex PCR, and its TCRdb copy is limited to in-frame clones, with some not included. In the table there are some 180,000 clones, around 82% of which are singletons. The rearrangement joins TRBV5-1 to TRBJ1-2; tentative D call: TRBD1 (6 bases). The sequencing sample was made of PBMCs. The receptor was isolated from a woman under 40 in good health and CMV-seropositive. The chain's CDR3 is CASSSDSNYGYTF. Here the CDR3 DNA reads TGCGCCAGCAGCTCGGACAGTAACTATGGCTACACCTTC.